This T cell receptor (beta chain) was profiled in a study of cytomegalovirus exposure and HLA in healthy donors. This PCR relied on a set of 60 Vbeta primers and 13 Jbeta primers. Assay used: immunoSEQ multiplex PCR; TCRdb lists only in-frame clones, some missing. Of around 200,000 clones listed, 80% to 90% are singletons. Regarding the study as a whole: The study flagged around 160 TCR beta chains as cytomegalovirus-associated. Prior analysis indicated that the majority of TCR beta V segments exhibited productivity approximately 90% or approximately 30% of the time. Using the classifier, cytomegalovirus status was reportedly diagnosed with high specificity and sensitivity.

The ends lost 2 bases at V and 4 bases at J; junction bases unmatched: 16. This CDR3 has 18 residues. CDR1 SGHDT and CDR2 YYEEEE come from the germline V gene. With regard to this clone: Its antigen remains unknown.

The sample was PBMCs. The chain has TRBV5-6 and TRBJ2-7, with 9 bases aligning to TRBD1. The receptor was derived from a woman aged 25 to 45 in good health and CMV-seronegative. In nucleotides, the CDR3 is TGTGCCAGCAGCTTTGGGGTCGGACAGGGGAAGATACCTTACGAGCAGTACTTC. Its translation is CASSFGVGQGKIPYEQYF.